Listed below are T cell receptor beta chains from one sample, sequenced in a study of cytomegalovirus exposure and HLA in healthy donors. The repertoire was sequenced with immunoSEQ multiplex PCR; TCRdb's copy has only in-frame clones and lacks some. The data show fewer than 200,000 clones, about 80% seen once. The sequencing input was PBMCs. All receptors derive from a girl aged 5-17 years in good health and CMV-seropositive. The CDR3 runs from the conserved cysteine through the conserved F or W. The order of the fields is CDR3 protein, V gene, J gene.

CASSEQGGTEAFF	TRBV6-1	TRBJ1-1
CASSTGQRAEKLFF	TRBV5-1	TRBJ1-4
CSASLAEIQFF	TRBV20-1	TRBJ2-1
CAWGQYGTRHYEQYF	TRBV30	TRBJ2-7
CASSYRGGPNNEQFF	TRBV6-5	TRBJ2-1
CASSGARRGEQYF	TRBV11-3	TRBJ2-7
CASSQLDQETQYF	TRBV4-3	TRBJ2-5
CASSLSLAASYNEQFF	TRBV5-6	TRBJ2-1
CASSWGGTIYTEAFF	TRBV7-9	TRBJ1-1
CASSLGEVGETQYF	TRBV5-1	TRBJ2-5
CSVEGTGGRDTQYF	TRBV29-1	TRBJ2-3
CSVRDRASEAFF	TRBV29-1	TRBJ1-1
CASSTPAMGGSLYGYTF	TRBV19	TRBJ1-2
CASSEVSSTDTQYF	TRBV6-1	TRBJ2-3
CASSFEGRDSEAFF	TRBV5-1	TRBJ1-1
CASSLVSVAGYQETQYF	TRBV7-9	TRBJ2-5
CASSSNPGTGDEKLFF	TRBV28	TRBJ1-4
CAWASGRAYEQYF	TRBV30	TRBJ2-7
CSASRRQAATDTQYF	TRBV29-1	TRBJ2-3
CASTDRVRTDTQYF	TRBV6-5	TRBJ2-3
CASSYSGQGSEKLFF	TRBV6-5	TRBJ1-4
CASSFARTSGRGDTQYF	TRBV5-1	TRBJ2-3
CASSQTGQGQGEAFF	TRBV4-3	TRBJ1-1
CASSLRGAGGTDTQYF	TRBV7-3	TRBJ2-3
CASSVSPDTQYF	TRBV9	TRBJ2-3
CASSGGGTINTGELFF	TRBV9	TRBJ2-2
CASSLPGGPQHF	TRBV19	TRBJ1-5
CARGQGIETQYF	TRBV6-1	TRBJ2-5